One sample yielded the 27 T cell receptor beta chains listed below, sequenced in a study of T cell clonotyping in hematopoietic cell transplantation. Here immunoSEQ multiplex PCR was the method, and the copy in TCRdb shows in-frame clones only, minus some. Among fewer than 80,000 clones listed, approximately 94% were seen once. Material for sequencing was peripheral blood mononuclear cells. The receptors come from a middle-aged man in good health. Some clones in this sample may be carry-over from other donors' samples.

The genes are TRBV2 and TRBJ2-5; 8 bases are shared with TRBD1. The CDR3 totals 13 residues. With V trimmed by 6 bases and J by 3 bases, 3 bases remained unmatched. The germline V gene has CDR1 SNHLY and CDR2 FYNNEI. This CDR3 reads CASRRTGKETQYF. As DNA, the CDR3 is TGTGCCAGCAGGAGGACAGGGAAAGAGACCCAGTACTTC.

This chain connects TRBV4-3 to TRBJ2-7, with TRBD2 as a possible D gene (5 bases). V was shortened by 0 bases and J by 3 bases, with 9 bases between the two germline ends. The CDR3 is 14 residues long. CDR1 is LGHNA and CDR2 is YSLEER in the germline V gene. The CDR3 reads CASSQDRGVYEQYF. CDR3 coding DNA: TGCGCCAGCAGCCAAGATCGGGGAGTCTACGAGCAGTACTTC.

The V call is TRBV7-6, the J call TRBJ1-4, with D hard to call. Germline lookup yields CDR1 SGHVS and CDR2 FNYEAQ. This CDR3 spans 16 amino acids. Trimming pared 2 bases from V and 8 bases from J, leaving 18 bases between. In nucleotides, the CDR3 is TGTGCCAGCAGCTTATCCCCCCAAGGTCTGGGCGAAAAACTGTTTTTT. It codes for CASSLSPQGLGEKLFF.

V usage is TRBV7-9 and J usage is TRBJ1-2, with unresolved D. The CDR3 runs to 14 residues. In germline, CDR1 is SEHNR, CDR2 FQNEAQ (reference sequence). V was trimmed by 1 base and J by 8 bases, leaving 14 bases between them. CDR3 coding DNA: TGTGCCAGCAGCTTAGGCGGCGGCCGGGCGGGCTACACCTTC. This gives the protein CASSLGGGRAGYTF.

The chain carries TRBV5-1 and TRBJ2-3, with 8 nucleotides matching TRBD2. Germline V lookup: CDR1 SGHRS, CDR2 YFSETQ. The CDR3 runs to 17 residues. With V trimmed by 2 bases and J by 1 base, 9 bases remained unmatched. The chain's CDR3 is CASSFKSGGLRTDTQYF. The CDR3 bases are TGCGCCAGCAGCTTCAAGAGCGGGGGCCTACGCACAGATACGCAGTATTTT.

CDR3 bases: TGTGCCAGCAGCGAGGGACCTGGCTACACCTTC. Translation: CASSEGPGYTF. The chain combines TRBV5-5 with TRBJ1-2; D possibly corresponds to TRBD1 (5 bases). Trimming removed 4 bases from V and 7 bases from J, with 8 bases in between. Per the germline V gene, CDR1 is SGHKS and CDR2 is YYEKEE (reference sequence). The CDR3 loop spans 11 amino acids.

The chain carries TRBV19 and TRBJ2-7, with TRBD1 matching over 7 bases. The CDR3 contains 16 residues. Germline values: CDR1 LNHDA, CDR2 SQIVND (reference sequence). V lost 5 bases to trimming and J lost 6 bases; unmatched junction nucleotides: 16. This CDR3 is CASSPAGQARAGEQYF. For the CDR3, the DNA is TGTGCCAGTAGTCCGGCCGGACAGGCCCGTGCGGGCGAGCAGTACTTC.

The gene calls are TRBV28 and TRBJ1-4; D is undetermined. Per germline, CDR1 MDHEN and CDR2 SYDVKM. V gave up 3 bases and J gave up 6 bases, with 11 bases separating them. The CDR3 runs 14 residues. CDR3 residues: CASSFPGQDEKLFF. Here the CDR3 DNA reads TGTGCCAGCAGTTTCCCGGGTCAGGATGAAAAACTGTTTTTT.

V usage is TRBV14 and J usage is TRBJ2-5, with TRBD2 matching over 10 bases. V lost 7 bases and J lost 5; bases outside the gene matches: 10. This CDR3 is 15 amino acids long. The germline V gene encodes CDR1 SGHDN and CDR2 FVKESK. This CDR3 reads CASKASGRAWETQYF. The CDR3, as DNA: TGTGCCAGCAAGGCCAGCGGGAGGGCCTGGGAGACCCAGTACTTC. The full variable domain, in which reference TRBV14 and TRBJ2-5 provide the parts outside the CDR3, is EAGVTQFPSHSVIEKGQTVTLRCDPISGHDNLYWYRRVMGKEIKFLLHFVKESKQDESGMPNNRFLAERTGGTYSTLKVQPAELEDSGVYFCASKASGRAWETQYFGPGTRLLVL.

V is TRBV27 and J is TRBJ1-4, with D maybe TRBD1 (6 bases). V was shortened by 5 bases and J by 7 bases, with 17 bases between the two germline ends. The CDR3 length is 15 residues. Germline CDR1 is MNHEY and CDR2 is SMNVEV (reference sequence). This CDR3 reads CASSPAQGIGEKLFF. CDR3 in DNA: TGTGCCAGCAGTCCCGCCCAGGGGATCGGTGAAAAACTGTTTTTT.

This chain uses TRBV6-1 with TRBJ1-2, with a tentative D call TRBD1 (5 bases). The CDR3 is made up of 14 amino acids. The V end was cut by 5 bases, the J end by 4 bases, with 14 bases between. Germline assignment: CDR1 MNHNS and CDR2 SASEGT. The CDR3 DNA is TGTGCCAGCAGTTCAGGGCCGGCTTTCTATGGCTACACCTTC. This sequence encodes CASSSGPAFYGYTF.

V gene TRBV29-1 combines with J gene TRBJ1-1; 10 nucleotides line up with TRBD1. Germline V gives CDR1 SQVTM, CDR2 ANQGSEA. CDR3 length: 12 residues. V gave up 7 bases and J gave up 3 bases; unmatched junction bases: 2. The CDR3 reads CSADRGHTEAFF. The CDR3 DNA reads TGCAGCGCAGACAGGGGGCACACTGAAGCTTTCTTT.

CDR3 loop: CASGQAPSGNTIYF. The CDR3 DNA reads TGTGCCAGCGGGCAGGCTCCCTCTGGAAACACCATATATTTT. This chain joins TRBV2 and TRBJ1-3; D is unresolved. V dropped 8 bases and J dropped 0 bases, with 11 bases sitting between them. The germline V gene has CDR1 SNHLY and CDR2 FYNNEI. The CDR3 runs to 14 residues. Full variable domain (rest looked up from reference TRBV2 and TRBJ1-3): EPEVTQTPSHQVTQMGQEVILRCVPISNHLYFYWYRQILGQKVEFLVSFYNNEISEKSEIFDDQFSVERPDGSNFTLKIRSTKLEDSAMYFCASGQAPSGNTIYFGEGSWLTVV.

As DNA, the CDR3 is TGCAGCGTTGATGAGGGGTTCACTGGGGCCAACGTCCTGACTTTC. It codes for CSVDEGFTGANVLTF. J is TRBJ2-6 and V is TRBV29-1; D may match TRBD1 or TRBD2 (5 bases each). Germline V gene data show CDR1 as SQVTM and CDR2 as ANQGSEA. V was cut by 3 bases and J by 2 bases, with 11 bases left in between. The CDR3 spans 15 residues.

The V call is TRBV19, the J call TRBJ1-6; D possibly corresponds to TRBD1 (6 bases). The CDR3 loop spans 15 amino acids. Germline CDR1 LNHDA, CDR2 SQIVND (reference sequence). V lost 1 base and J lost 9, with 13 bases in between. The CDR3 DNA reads TGTGCCAGTAGTATAGCAAGCGGGACATCTTCACCCCTCCACTTT. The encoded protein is CASSIASGTSSPLHF.

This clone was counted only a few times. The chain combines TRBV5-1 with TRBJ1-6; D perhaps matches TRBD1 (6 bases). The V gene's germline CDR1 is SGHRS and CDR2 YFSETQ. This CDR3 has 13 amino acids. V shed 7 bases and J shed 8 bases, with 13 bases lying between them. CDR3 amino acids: CASQQGNDSPLHF. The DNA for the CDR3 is TGCGCCAGCCAGCAGGGGAACGATTCACCCCTCCACTTT.

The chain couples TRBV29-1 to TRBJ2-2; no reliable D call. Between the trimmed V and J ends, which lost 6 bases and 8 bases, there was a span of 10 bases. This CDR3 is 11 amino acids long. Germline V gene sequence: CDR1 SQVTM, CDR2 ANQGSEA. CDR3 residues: CSVLYIGELFF. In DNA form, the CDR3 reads TGCAGCGTGTTGTATATAGGGGAGCTGTTTTTT.

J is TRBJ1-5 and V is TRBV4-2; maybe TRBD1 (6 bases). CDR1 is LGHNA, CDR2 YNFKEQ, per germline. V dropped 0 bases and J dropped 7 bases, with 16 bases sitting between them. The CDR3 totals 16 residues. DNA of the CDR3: TGTGCCAGCAGCCAAGAGGGAAGGGGGGGCCCACAGCCCCAGCATTTT. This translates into CASSQEGRGGPQPQHF.

CDR3 nucleotides: TGTGCCTGGGCAAGACGAGCAGGGTTGAACACTGAAGCTTTCTTT. Protein sequence: CAWARRAGLNTEAFF. The chain employs TRBV30 and TRBJ1-1, with TRBD1 as a possible D gene (5 bases). V was pared by 5 bases and J by 0 bases, with 16 bases between. Germline values: CDR1 GTSNPN, CDR2 SVGIG (reference sequence). The CDR3 spans 15 residues.

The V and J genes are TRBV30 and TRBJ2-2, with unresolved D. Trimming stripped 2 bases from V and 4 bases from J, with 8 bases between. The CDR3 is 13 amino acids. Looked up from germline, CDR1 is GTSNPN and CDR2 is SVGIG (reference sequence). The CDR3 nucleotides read TGTGCCTGGAGTCCGTGGGTCACCGGGGAGCTGTTTTTT. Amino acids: CAWSPWVTGELFF.

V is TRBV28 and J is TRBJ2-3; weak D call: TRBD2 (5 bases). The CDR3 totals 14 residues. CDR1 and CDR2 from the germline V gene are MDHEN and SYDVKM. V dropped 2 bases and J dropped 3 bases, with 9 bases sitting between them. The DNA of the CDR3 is TGTGCCAGCAGTTTACAGTCGGGAACAGATACGCAGTATTTT. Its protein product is CASSLQSGTDTQYF. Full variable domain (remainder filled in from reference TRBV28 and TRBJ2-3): DVKVTQSSRYLVKRTGEKVFLECVQDMDHENMFWYRQDPGLGLRLIYFSYDVKMKEKGDIPEGYSVSREKKERFSLILESASTNQTSMYLCASSLQSGTDTQYFGPGTRLTVL.

Here the CDR3 DNA reads TGCGCCAGCAGCCAGGTACAGGGTAACACTGAAGCTTTCTTT. Its translation: CASSQVQGNTEAFF. The chain links TRBV4-3 to TRBJ1-1; a possible D gene is TRBD1 (6 bases). This CDR3 is built from 14 residues. Germline values: CDR1 LGHNA, CDR2 YSLEER. Trimming stripped 3 bases from V and 2 bases from J, with 10 bases between.

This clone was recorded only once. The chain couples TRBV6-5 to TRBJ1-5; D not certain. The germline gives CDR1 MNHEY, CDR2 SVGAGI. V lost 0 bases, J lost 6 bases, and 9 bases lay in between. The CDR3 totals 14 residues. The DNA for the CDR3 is TGTGCCAGCAGTTACTCGCCTCAAATTCAGCCCCAGCATTTT. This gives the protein CASSYSPQIQPQHF.

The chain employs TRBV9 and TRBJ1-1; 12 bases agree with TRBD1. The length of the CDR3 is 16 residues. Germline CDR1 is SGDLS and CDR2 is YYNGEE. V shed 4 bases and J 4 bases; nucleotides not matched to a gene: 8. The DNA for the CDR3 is TGTGCCAGCAGCAACCGGGACAGGGGGCAGTCCACTGAAGCTTTCTTT. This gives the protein CASSNRDRGQSTEAFF.

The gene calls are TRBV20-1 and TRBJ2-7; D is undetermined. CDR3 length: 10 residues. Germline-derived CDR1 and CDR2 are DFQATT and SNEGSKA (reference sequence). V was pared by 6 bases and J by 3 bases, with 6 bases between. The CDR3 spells CSAVSYEQYF. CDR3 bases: TGCAGTGCGGTAAGCTACGAGCAGTACTTC.

CDR3 sequence reads: CASSLEAGSSYEQYF. CDR3 bases: TGTGCCAGCAGTTTAGAAGCGGGTAGCTCCTACGAGCAGTACTTC. The chain combines TRBV27 with TRBJ2-7; the D gene is possibly TRBD2 (6 bases). The CDR3 is 15 residues long. The V end lost 2 bases, the J end lost 0 bases, and 11 bases lay between the germline ends. Germline CDR1 reads MNHEY; CDR2 reads SMNVEV (reference sequence).

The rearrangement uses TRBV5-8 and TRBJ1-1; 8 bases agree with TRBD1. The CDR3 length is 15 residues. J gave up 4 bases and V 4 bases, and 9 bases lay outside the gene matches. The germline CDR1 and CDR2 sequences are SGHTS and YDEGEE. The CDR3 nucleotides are TGTGCCAGCAGCCGAGGACAGGGTTCGGTCACTGAAGCTTTCTTT. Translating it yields CASSRGQGSVTEAFF.